The present T cell receptor (beta chain) was sequenced within a study of blood T cell repertoires in COVID-19. Across the whole study: T cells, B-cell-depleted T cells, or PBMCs provided the cDNA or gDNA that served as material.

V lost 4 bases and J 2 bases, leaving 17 bases between the germline ends. The CDR3 has 16 amino acids. Germline values: CDR1 LGHDT, CDR2 YNNKEL (reference sequence). Here immunoSEQ multiplex PCR was the method, and the copy in TCRdb shows in-frame clones only, minus some. The profile shows around 100,000 clones, about 86% of them singletons. The sequenced material came from peripheral blood. The sequence was collected from a human donor in a cohort sampled during active COVID-19. The chain joins TRBV3-1 (or the pseudogene TRBV3-2) to TRBJ1-1; no firm D call. CDR3 nucleotide sequence: TGTGCCAGCAGCCTCGCCGATGGGCGGGTAAACACTGAAGCTTTCTTT. As protein: CASSLADGRVNTEAFF.